A single sample is the source of the 16 T cell receptor beta chains below, sequenced in a study of blood T cells in healthy people across ages. Combining a sample-barcoded 5' primer with a J-beta primer mix, a second PCR ran for about 6 to 11 cycles. One entry per CDR3 protein results from TCRdb running MiXCR on the 5' RACE reads. Counted here are approximately 690,000 distinct CDR3 sequences, about 53% occurring once; the ten biggest clones make up around 37%. The material sequenced was blood. The origin of the receptors is a man between 60 and 75 years old in good health.

The chain employs TRBV12-3 or TRBV12-4 and TRBJ2-7; D might be TRBD1 (6 bases). V was trimmed by 5 bases and J by 0 bases, leaving 11 bases between them. This CDR3 region has 14 residues. Here the CDR3 DNA reads TGTGCCAGCAGTCTGGGACACAGCTCCTACGAGCAGTACTTC. Translating it yields CASSLGHSSYEQYF.

The chain employs TRBV6-8 and TRBJ2-7, with D possibly being TRBD1 (5 bases). The CDR3 spans 13 residues. The germline V gene has CDR1 MNHGY and CDR2 SAAAGT. V lost 9 bases, J lost 0 bases, and 12 bases lay in between. The CDR3 DNA reads as TGTGCCAGTAGGGGCCCGTCCTCCTACGAGCAGTACTTC. This codes for CASRGPSSYEQYF.

The chain employs TRBV5-6 and TRBJ2-3, with D perhaps matching TRBD1 (5 bases). The CDR3 has 15 amino acids. Trimming shortened V by 1 base and J by 2 bases, and 11 bases separated the two germline ends. Germline lookup yields CDR1 SGHDT and CDR2 YYEEEE. In DNA form, the CDR3 reads TGTGCCAGCAGCTTGAATGTGGGGCCCACAGATACGCAGTATTTT. This translates into CASSLNVGPTDTQYF.

This clonotype was observed a handful of times. The rearrangement links TRBV2 to TRBJ2-5; 10 positions match TRBD2. The CDR3 sequence is 16 residues long. Germline loops: CDR1 SNHLY, CDR2 FYNNEI. V gave up 8 bases and J gave up 1 base; unmatched junction bases: 10. CDR3 nucleotide sequence: TGTGCCAGCTCTAGCATAGCGGGGGGCCTCCAAGAGACCCAGTACTTC. Its translation: CASSSIAGGLQETQYF. Complete variable domain (other parts from reference TRBV2 and TRBJ2-5): EPEVTQTPSHQVTQMGQEVILRCVPISNHLYFYWYRQILGQKVEFLVSFYNNEISEKSEIFDDQFSVERPDGSNFTLKIRSTKLEDSAMYFCASSSIAGGLQETQYFGPGTRLLVL.

The J gene is TRBJ2-3, the V gene TRBV6-1; 7 bases match TRBD1. CDR3 length: 14 amino acids. With 7 bases clipped from V and 0 bases from J, the junction kept 4 bases outside the gene matches. Germline V gives CDR1 MNHNS, CDR2 SASEGT. The CDR3 DNA follows: TGTGCCAGCAAGGGGACAGTTAGCACAGATACGCAGTATTTT. It translates to CASKGTVSTDTQYF.

This clonotype has only a few counts. The rearrangement links TRBV20-1 to TRBJ2-3; unclear D gene. Germline-derived CDR1 and CDR2 are DFQATT and SNEGSKA (reference sequence). The CDR3 runs to 11 residues. V lost 6 bases, J lost 3 bases, and 7 bases lay in between. In DNA form, the CDR3 reads TGCAGTGCACTGGTTACAGATACGCAGTATTTT. It is translated as CSALVTDTQYF.

The chain couples TRBV6-6 to TRBJ1-5, with TRBD1 identical over 10 bases. Germline assignment: CDR1 MNHNY and CDR2 SVGAGI (reference sequence). The CDR3 contains 15 residues. V lost 2 bases, J lost 7 bases, and 5 bases stayed unmatched. Here the CDR3 reads CASSYPGTGDQPQHF. CDR3 sequence (DNA): TGTGCCAGCAGTTACCCCGGGACAGGGGACCAGCCCCAGCATTTT.

The chain links TRBV6-5 to TRBJ2-5, with TRBD2 matching 9 bases. The CDR3 covers 16 residues. CDR1 MNHEY and CDR2 SVGAGI come from the germline V gene. V lost 2 bases, J lost 1 base, and 5 bases stayed unmatched. The CDR3 region is CASSYRSGGTQETQYF. CDR3 coding DNA: TGTGCCAGCAGTTACCGCAGCGGGGGGACCCAAGAGACCCAGTACTTC.

The chain joins TRBV15 to TRBJ2-7, with no clear D. Per the germline V gene, CDR1 is LNHNV and CDR2 is YYDKDF (reference sequence). Between the trimmed V and J ends, which lost 5 bases and 4 bases, there was a span of 12 bases. The CDR3 sequence is 13 residues long. The CDR3 spells CATSVPDSYEQYF. The DNA of the CDR3 is TGTGCCACCAGCGTCCCCGATTCGTACGAGCAGTACTTC.

The CDR3 nucleotides are TGTGCCAGCAGTTTCCTAAAGGGGGCTGGCAATGAGCAGTTCTTC. Encoded protein: CASSFLKGAGNEQFF. This sequence joins TRBV28 and TRBJ2-1, with 7 bases identical to TRBD1. This CDR3 is 15 amino acids long. Germline V gene sequence: CDR1 MDHEN, CDR2 SYDVKM. V lost 3 bases to trimming and J lost 6 bases; unmatched junction nucleotides: 8.

The chain uses TRBV10-3 and TRBJ2-1; weak D call: TRBD1 (6 bases). Trimming left V 3 bases short and J 10 bases short, with 7 bases between. The CDR3 contains 11 residues. CDR1 and CDR2 (germline): ENHRY, SYGVKD. CDR3 sequence (DNA): TGTGCCATCAGTGAAGACAGGGAGCAGTTCTTC. Translation gives CAISEDREQFF.

V is TRBV14 and J is TRBJ1-5; D not certain. Germline values: CDR1 SGHDN, CDR2 FVKESK. Trimming pared 0 bases from V and 9 bases from J, leaving 9 bases between. This CDR3 contains 13 residues. The CDR3 DNA reads TGTGCCAGCAGCCAAGAAAGTGGAAGGCCCCAGCATTTT. Protein sequence: CASSQESGRPQHF.

The chain uses TRBV29-1 and TRBJ2-5; D possibly corresponds to TRBD2 (6 bases). Trimming left V 2 bases short and J 9 bases short, with 16 bases between. The CDR3 spans 13 residues. The germline CDR1 and CDR2 sequences are SQVTM and ANQGSEA. CDR3 coding DNA: TGCAGCGTTGAAAAGGTCCGAGGCGGGGCCCAGTACTTC. It is translated as CSVEKVRGGAQYF.

The CDR3, as DNA: TGCAGTGCCCCCGGGACAGGGATCTACGAGCAGTACTTC. Translating gives CSAPGTGIYEQYF. V is TRBV20-1 and J is TRBJ2-7; 9 bases line up with TRBD1. The CDR3 extends over 13 amino acids. J was trimmed by 3 bases and V by 6 bases; bases with no gene match: 6. Germline V gene sequence: CDR1 DFQATT, CDR2 SNEGSKA (reference sequence).

This chain links TRBV12-3 or TRBV12-4 with TRBJ2-7; a weak D match, TRBD1 (5 bases). There are 12 residues in the CDR3. V was pared by 7 bases and J by 2 bases, with 9 bases between. CDR3 nucleotides: TGTGCCAGCATTCCAGGGACCTACGAGCAGTACTTC. It encodes CASIPGTYEQYF.

This chain connects TRBV29-1 to TRBJ2-7; 8 positions agree with TRBD1. Germline V gene lookup returns CDR1 SQVTM and CDR2 ANQGSEA. This CDR3 is 13 amino acids long. J lost 1 base, V lost 4 bases, and 3 bases had no gene match. CDR3 in amino acids: CSVVRTGSYEQYF. In nucleotides, the CDR3 is TGCAGCGTTGTGAGGACAGGGTCCTACGAGCAGTACTTC.